Each of the 32 T cell receptor beta chains below was sequenced from the same sample in a study of blood T cell repertoires in COVID-19. Using immunoSEQ multiplex PCR, the repertoire was profiled, and TCRdb retains in-frame clones only, with some absent. The sample holds 60,000 or so clones, 75% to 90% seen once. Specimen: peripheral blood. The receptor source for this set is a human donor in a cohort sampled during active COVID-19.

This chain joins TRBV6-2 or TRBV6-3 and TRBJ2-7; the D gene is possibly TRBD1 (5 bases). The CDR3 loop spans 15 amino acids. Per germline, CDR1 MNHEY and CDR2 SVGEGT. Trimming shortened V by 4 bases and J by 0 bases, and 13 bases separated the two germline ends. The CDR3 DNA reads TGTGCCAGCAGTTTTGGGGCTGACAGCTCCTACGAGCAGTACGTC. Residues: CASSFGADSSYEQYV.

The CDR3 DNA follows: TGTGCCAGCAGCTTAGCTGTAAACCGGGACAGGGTCTCCGGGGAGCTGTTTTTT. This translates into CASSLAVNRDRVSGELFF. The genes are TRBV7-8 and TRBJ2-2, with 9 bases fitting TRBD1. Germline CDR1 reads SGHVS; CDR2 reads FQNEAQ. This CDR3 is built from 18 residues. With V trimmed by 0 bases and J by 6 bases, 11 bases remained unmatched.

Note on this clone: The junction departs from germline at one end; a sequencing error may be responsible. The chain joins TRBV6-5 to TRBJ2-2, with a weak D call TRBD1 (5 bases). The CDR3 contains 14 residues. The germline V gene encodes CDR1 MNHEY and CDR2 SVGAGI. CDR3 in DNA: TGTGCCAGCAGTCACTCGCAGGGAACCGGGGAGCTGTTTTTT. Translation gives CASSHSQGTGELFF.

The CDR3 sequence is CASSLAGGANTGELFF. The CDR3 region has the DNA TGTGCCAGCAGCCTGGCGGGGGGCGCGAACACCGGGGAGCTGTTTTTT. The chain recombines TRBV3-1 (or the pseudogene TRBV3-2) with TRBJ2-2; TRBD2 matches 8 bases. Germline V CDR1 and CDR2: LGHDT, YNNKEL (reference sequence). CDR3 size: 16 residues. After removal of 4 bases from V and 0 bases from J, the junction contained 4 bases not matched to a gene.

The V call is TRBV27, the J call TRBJ2-5, with 8 nucleotides matching TRBD1. With V trimmed by 10 bases and J by 6 bases, 10 bases remained unmatched. CDR3 length equals 13 residues. Germline lookup yields CDR1 MNHEY and CDR2 SMNVEV (reference sequence). Here the CDR3 reads CATQVSRGQTQYF. DNA for the CDR3: TGTGCCACCCAAGTGTCCAGGGGGCAGACCCAGTACTTC.

The chain uses TRBV19 and TRBJ2-2; 7 nucleotides line up with TRBD1. The CDR3 sequence is 15 residues long. V was clipped by 3 bases and J by 1 base; unmatched bases: 2. Per the germline V gene, CDR1 is LNHDA and CDR2 is SQIVND (reference sequence). For the CDR3, the DNA is TGTGCCAGTAGTATCCGACAGGGGAACACCGGGGAGCTGTTTTTT. Translated, it gives CASSIRQGNTGELFF.

CDR3 DNA: TGTGCCAGCAAGCGGGGGGGAGTGGAGACCCAGTACTTC. It yields the protein CASKRGGVETQYF. V is TRBV12-3 or TRBV12-4 and J is TRBJ2-5; 10 bases are a match to TRBD2. The V segment lost 7 bases and the J segment 5 bases; nucleotides outside the gene matches: 4. The length of the CDR3 is 13 residues.

This chain uses TRBV5-1 with TRBJ1-2, with D maybe TRBD1 (5 bases). The CDR3 has 13 residues. The V end was cut by 4 bases, the J end by 6 bases, with 13 bases between. The germline gives CDR1 SGHRS, CDR2 YFSETQ. This CDR3 is CASSPEGVDGYTF. The CDR3 DNA reads TGCGCCAGCAGCCCTGAAGGGGTCGATGGCTACACCTTC.

The rearrangement uses TRBV18 and TRBJ1-4, with 7 bases aligning to TRBD1. V shed 1 base and J 8 bases; nucleotides not matched to a gene: 4. CDR1 is KGHSH, CDR2 LQKENI, per germline. The CDR3 contains 14 residues. This chain's CDR3 is CASSPQGADEKLFF. The CDR3 DNA follows: TGTGCCAGCTCACCACAGGGGGCGGACGAAAAACTGTTTTTT.

V usage is TRBV5-1 and J usage is TRBJ2-7, with 9 bases aligning to TRBD2. This CDR3 spans 15 amino acids. Trimming cost V 2 bases and J 3 bases; bases outside gene matches: 6. Germline assignment: CDR1 SGHRS and CDR2 YFSETQ. CDR3 DNA: TGCGCCAGCAGCTTTCGCGGGGGGGGATACTACGAGCAGTACGTC. Protein sequence: CASSFRGGGYYEQYV.

CDR3 protein: CASRDRGFSYEQYV. The CDR3, as DNA: TGTGCCAGCAGAGACAGGGGTTTCTCCTACGAGCAGTACGTC. The genes are TRBV28 and TRBJ2-7; the match to TRBD1 covers 8 bases. V lost 6 bases and J lost 0; bases outside the gene matches: 4. Per the germline V gene, CDR1 is MDHEN and CDR2 is SYDVKM. The length of the CDR3 is 14 residues.

The rearrangement links TRBV10-3 to TRBJ2-3; 7 nucleotides agree with TRBD2. There are 17 residues in the CDR3. Germline values: CDR1 ENHRY, CDR2 SYGVKD. V gave up 0 bases and J gave up 0 bases; unmatched junction bases: 6. CDR3 residues: CAISESWGGDSTDTQYF. CDR3 sequence (DNA): TGTGCCATCAGTGAGTCGTGGGGGGGAGATAGCACAGATACGCAGTATTTT.

V and J are TRBV2 and TRBJ1-1, with D perhaps TRBD1 (5 bases). CDR3 length: 13 residues. Per germline, CDR1 SNHLY and CDR2 FYNNEI. V lost 9 bases and J lost 7, with 18 bases in between. In nucleotides, the CDR3 is TGTGCCAGTACGCGGGACGCGGTTAATGAAGCTTTCTTT. Translation gives CASTRDAVNEAFF.

The rearrangement uses TRBV7-6 and TRBJ1-3, with 8 positions matching TRBD1. V was pared by 4 bases and J by 2 bases, with 1 base of the junction left unmatched. This CDR3 has 14 amino acids. CDR1 SGHVS and CDR2 FNYEAQ come from the germline V gene. CDR3 DNA: TGTGCCAGCAGCTCGACAGGGGCTGGAAACACCATATATTTT. Translated, it gives CASSSTGAGNTIYF.

The J gene is TRBJ1-1, the V gene TRBV21-1; the D call TRBD1 from the table was never checked on the DNA. TRBV21-1 is a documented pseudogene. CDR3 length equals 14 residues. CDR3 amino acids: CASSPDRGSTEAFF. The CDR3 nucleotides read TGTGCCAGCAGCCCGGACAGGGGATCCACTGAAGCTTTCTTT.

This clone has a single count. This chain connects TRBV6-2 or TRBV6-3 to TRBJ1-2; 7 positions match TRBD1. Germline V gives CDR1 MNHEY, CDR2 SVGEGT. CDR3 size: 14 residues. V lost 6 bases, J lost 2 bases, and 6 bases stayed unmatched. The CDR3 DNA sequence: TGTGCCAGCAGCGCGGGACAGTGGAACTATGGCTACACCTTC. Translation gives CASSAGQWNYGYTF.

The chain employs TRBV28 and TRBJ1-5, with D perhaps TRBD1 (5 bases). The CDR3 extends over 15 amino acids. CDR1 and CDR2 from the germline V gene are MDHEN and SYDVKM. Trimming removed 6 bases at V and 1 base at J, with 13 bases between. CDR3 DNA: TGTGCCAGCAGGGAGGGAGGGACCAGCAATCAGCCCCAGCATTTT. Protein sequence: CASREGGTSNQPQHF.

Only one count was recorded for this clone. This rearrangement joins TRBV5-1 to TRBJ2-5; TRBD2 agrees at 7 bases. Germline CDR1 and CDR2: SGHRS and YFSETQ. V dropped 3 bases and J dropped 3; count of bases not matched to a gene: 5. The CDR3 covers 14 residues. The CDR3 spells CASSSGLGKETQYF. The CDR3 region has the DNA TGCGCCAGCAGCTCTGGACTAGGGAAAGAGACCCAGTACTTC.

The chain has TRBV2 and TRBJ2-5; 10 bases are a match to TRBD1. The CDR3 spans 16 residues. The germline V gene encodes CDR1 SNHLY and CDR2 FYNNEI. Unmatched junction bases numbered 8, after V lost 5 bases and J lost 2 bases. The CDR3 DNA follows: TGTGCCAGCAGTCACATCCAGGACAGGGGGCAAGAGACCCAGTACTTC. It is translated as CASSHIQDRGQETQYF.

This clone was recorded only once. The J gene is TRBJ2-1, the V gene TRBV24-1; D is possibly TRBD1 (6 bases). Germline-derived CDR1 and CDR2 are KGHDR and SFDVKD. Trimming removed 7 bases at V and 5 bases at J, with 14 bases between. The CDR3 sequence is 14 residues long. The CDR3 protein is CATRGTRKDNEQFF. The CDR3 DNA follows: TGTGCCACCAGAGGGACACGGAAGGACAATGAGCAGTTCTTC.

The chain links TRBV29-1 to TRBJ2-3; TRBD1 might be the D (6 bases). The CDR3 length is 13 residues. The germline V gene encodes CDR1 SQVTM and CDR2 ANQGSEA. Trimming cost V 8 bases and J 3 bases, with 15 bases left between them. The CDR3 protein is CSTTGSGTDTQYF. The CDR3 DNA sequence: TGCAGCACGACAGGTTCGGGAACAGATACGCAGTATTTT.

The V call is TRBV7-2, the J call TRBJ2-3, with D perhaps TRBD2 (6 bases). From germline, CDR1 is SGHTA and CDR2 FQGNSA. Trimming pared 4 bases from V and 0 bases from J, leaving 8 bases between. The CDR3 is 14 residues long. DNA for the CDR3: TGTGCCAGCAGCTCCCGGGGGAGCACAGATACGCAGTATTTT. Its translation: CASSSRGSTDTQYF.

This clone was seen only a few times. The chain uses TRBV10-1 and TRBJ1-1; tentative D call: TRBD1 (6 bases). Germline V gene lookup returns CDR1 WNHNN and CDR2 SYGVQD (reference sequence). With 6 bases removed from V and 0 bases from J, the gap between germline ends came to 8 bases. This CDR3 has 13 amino acids. The CDR3 loop is CASRQGMNTEAFF. The CDR3 DNA sequence: TGCGCCAGCAGACAGGGCATGAACACTGAAGCTTTCTTT.

This chain uses TRBV5-1 with TRBJ1-2; unclear D gene. Trimming removed 0 bases at V and 4 bases at J, with 10 bases between. Germline values: CDR1 SGHRS, CDR2 YFSETQ. There are 14 residues in the CDR3. The CDR3 loop reads CASSLEPGGYGYTF. CDR3 nucleotides: TGCGCCAGCAGCTTGGAGCCAGGTGGCTATGGCTACACCTTC.

The V gene is TRBV7-9, the J gene TRBJ2-2, with D hard to call. Germline V lookup: CDR1 SEHNR, CDR2 FQNEAQ (reference sequence). Trimming left V 5 bases short and J 0 bases short, with 16 bases between. This CDR3 has 17 amino acids. CDR3 DNA sequence: TGTGCCAGCAGCCTCCCCCCGGGTAGTCCGAACACCGGGGAGCTGTTTTTT. It yields the protein CASSLPPGSPNTGELFF.

The chain recombines TRBV5-1 with TRBJ1-2; 7 bases map to TRBD1. With V trimmed by 3 bases and J by 6 bases, 2 bases remained unmatched. There are 12 residues in the CDR3. CDR1 SGHRS and CDR2 YFSETQ come from the germline V gene. Here the CDR3 reads CASSWGTDGYTF. CDR3 in DNA: TGCGCCAGCAGCTGGGGGACAGATGGCTACACCTTC.

This chain connects TRBV7-2 to TRBJ1-3; 9 bases map to TRBD1. The CDR3 length is 15 residues. V lost 6 bases and J lost 1; bases outside the gene matches: 4. Germline V CDR1 and CDR2: SGHTA, FQGNSA. The CDR3 loop is CASRTQGASGNTIYF. In DNA, the CDR3 is TGTGCCAGCAGGACACAGGGGGCGTCTGGAAACACCATATATTTT.

This clone was seen a few times. Here the CDR3 reads CAWGQGFYGYTF. The CDR3 nucleotides read TGTGCCTGGGGACAGGGATTCTATGGCTACACCTTC. This chain joins TRBV30 and TRBJ1-2; 8 positions agree with TRBD1. The CDR3 consists of 12 residues. V gave up 5 bases and J gave up 4 bases; unmatched junction bases: 3. Germline V gene sequence: CDR1 GTSNPN, CDR2 SVGIG (reference sequence).

The chain uses TRBV7-2 and TRBJ1-6; D is possibly TRBD1 (6 bases). The germline V and J ends were trimmed by 5 bases and 0 bases, with 14 bases remaining between them. CDR1 is SGHTA and CDR2 is FQGNSA in the germline V gene. The CDR3 has 17 residues. The CDR3 DNA follows: TGTGCCAGCAGCGCAGGGGACGGAAGCTCCTATAATTCACCCCTCCACTTT. This gives the protein CASSAGDGSSYNSPLHF.

This clone turned up a few times. The rearrangement links TRBV5-6 to TRBJ2-3; D uncertain. V shed 1 base and J shed 3 bases, with 12 bases lying between them. The CDR3 has 15 amino acids. The germline gives CDR1 SGHDT, CDR2 YYEEEE. CDR3 nucleotide sequence: TGTGCCAGCAGCTTGTTTGAACTGACAACAGATACGCAGTATTTT. Its protein is CASSLFELTTDTQYF. The full variable domain, rest sourced from reference TRBV5-6 and TRBJ2-3, is DAGVTQSPTHLIKTRGQQVTLRCSPKSGHDTVSWYQQALGQGPQFIFQYYEEEERQRGNFPDRFSGHQFPNYSSELNVNALLLGDSALYLCASSLFELTTDTQYFGPGTRLTVL.

The CDR3 nucleotides read TGTGCCAGCAGTTACGGGTATTCCGGGGGCAATGAGCAGTTCTTC. This sequence encodes CASSYGYSGGNEQFF. The chain employs TRBV6-5 and TRBJ2-1; D might be TRBD2 (6 bases). Germline V CDR1 and CDR2: MNHEY, SVGAGI. Trimming shortened V by 2 bases and J by 6 bases, and 14 bases separated the two germline ends. CDR3 size: 15 residues.

This clone has a count of ten or more. The chain joins TRBV4-1 to TRBJ2-7; D call uncertain. The CDR3 length is 15 residues. Germline loops: CDR1 MGHRA, CDR2 YSYEKL. The germline V and J ends were trimmed by 0 bases and 2 bases, with 11 bases remaining between them. DNA of the CDR3: TGCGCCAGCAGCCAAGACCCTATCTCCCCCTACGAGCAGTACGTC. Translating gives CASSQDPISPYEQYV.